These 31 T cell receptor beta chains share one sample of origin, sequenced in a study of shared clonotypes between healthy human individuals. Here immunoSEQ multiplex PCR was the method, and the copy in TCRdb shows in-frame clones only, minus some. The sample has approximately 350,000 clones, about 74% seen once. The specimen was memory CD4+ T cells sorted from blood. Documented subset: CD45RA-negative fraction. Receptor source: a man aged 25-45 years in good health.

The CDR3 here is CASSPGPRSSGNTIYF. The CDR3 DNA reads TGTGCCAGCTCACCAGGACCTCGGAGCTCTGGAAACACCATATATTTT. V and J are TRBV18 and TRBJ1-3; D is unresolved. Trimming removed 2 bases from V and 0 bases from J, with 11 bases in between. In germline, CDR1 is KGHSH, CDR2 LQKENI. The CDR3 sequence is 16 residues long.

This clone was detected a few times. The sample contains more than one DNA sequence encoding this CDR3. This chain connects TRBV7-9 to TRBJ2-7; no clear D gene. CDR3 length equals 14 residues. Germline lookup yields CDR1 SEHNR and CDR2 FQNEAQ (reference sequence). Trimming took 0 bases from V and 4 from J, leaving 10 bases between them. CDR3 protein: CASSLAGVDYEQYF. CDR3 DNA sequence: TGTGCCAGCAGCTTAGCTGGGGTTGATTACGAGCAGTACTTC.

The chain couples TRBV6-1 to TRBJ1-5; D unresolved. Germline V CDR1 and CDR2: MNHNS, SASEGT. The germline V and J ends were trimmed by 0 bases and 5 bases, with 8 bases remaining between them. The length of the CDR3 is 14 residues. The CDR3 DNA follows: TGTGCCAGCAGTGAAGCACACAGCTATCAGCCCCAGCATTTT. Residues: CASSEAHSYQPQHF.

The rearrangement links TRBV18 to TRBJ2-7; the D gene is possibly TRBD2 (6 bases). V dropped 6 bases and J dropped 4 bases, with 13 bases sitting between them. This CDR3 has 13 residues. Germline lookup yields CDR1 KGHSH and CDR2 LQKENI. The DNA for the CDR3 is TGTGCCAGCTCTTCGGGGGACTCTTACGAGCAGTACTTC. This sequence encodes CASSSGDSYEQYF.

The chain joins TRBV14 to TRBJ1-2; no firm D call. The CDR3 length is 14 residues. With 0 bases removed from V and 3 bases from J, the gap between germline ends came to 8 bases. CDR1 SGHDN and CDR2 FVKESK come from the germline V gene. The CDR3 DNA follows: TGTGCCAGCAGCCAAGATTCATCATACTATGGCTACACCTTC. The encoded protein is CASSQDSSYYGYTF.

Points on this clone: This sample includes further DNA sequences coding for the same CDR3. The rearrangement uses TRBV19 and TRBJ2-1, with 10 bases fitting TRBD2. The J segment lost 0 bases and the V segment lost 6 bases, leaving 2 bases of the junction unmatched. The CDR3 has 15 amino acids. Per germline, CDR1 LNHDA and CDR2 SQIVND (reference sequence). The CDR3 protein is CASRASGSSYNEQFF. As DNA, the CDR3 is TGTGCCAGTAGGGCTAGCGGGAGCTCCTACAATGAGCAGTTCTTC.

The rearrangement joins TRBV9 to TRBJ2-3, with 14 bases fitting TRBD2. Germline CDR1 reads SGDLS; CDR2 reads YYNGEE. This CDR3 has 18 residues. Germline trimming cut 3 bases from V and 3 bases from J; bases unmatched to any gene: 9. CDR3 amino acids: CASSGRLAGGFGTDTQYF. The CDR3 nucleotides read TGTGCCAGCAGCGGCCGACTAGCGGGAGGGTTCGGGACAGATACGCAGTATTTT.

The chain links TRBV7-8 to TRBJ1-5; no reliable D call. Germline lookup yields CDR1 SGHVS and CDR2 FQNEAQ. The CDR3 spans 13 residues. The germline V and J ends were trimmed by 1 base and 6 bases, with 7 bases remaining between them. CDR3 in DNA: TGTGCCAGCAGCTTAGGGGCAGGTCAGCCCCAGCATTTT. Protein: CASSLGAGQPQHF.

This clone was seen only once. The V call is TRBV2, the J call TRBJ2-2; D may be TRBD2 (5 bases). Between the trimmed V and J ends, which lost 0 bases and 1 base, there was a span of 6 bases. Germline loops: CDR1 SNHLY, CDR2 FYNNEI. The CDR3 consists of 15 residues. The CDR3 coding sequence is TGTGCCAGCAGTGAAGCGGGAGAGAACACCGGGGAGCTGTTTTTT. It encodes CASSEAGENTGELFF.

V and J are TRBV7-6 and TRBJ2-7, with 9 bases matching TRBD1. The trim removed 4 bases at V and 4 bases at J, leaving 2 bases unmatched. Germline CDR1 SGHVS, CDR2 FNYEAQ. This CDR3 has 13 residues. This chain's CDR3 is CASSSDRGYEQYF. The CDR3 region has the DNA TGTGCCAGCAGCTCCGACAGGGGGTACGAGCAGTACTTC. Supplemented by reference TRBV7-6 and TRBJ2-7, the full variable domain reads GAGVSQSPRYKVTKRGQDVALRCDPISGHVSLYWYRQALGQGPEFLTYFNYEAQQDKSGLPNDRFSAERPEGSISTLTIQRTEQRDSAMYRCASSSDRGYEQYFGPGTRLTVT.

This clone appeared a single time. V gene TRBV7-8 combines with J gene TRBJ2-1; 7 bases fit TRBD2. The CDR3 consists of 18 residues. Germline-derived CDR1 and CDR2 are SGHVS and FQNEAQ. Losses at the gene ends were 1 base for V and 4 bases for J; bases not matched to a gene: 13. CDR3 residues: CASSLDPLAGDSYNEQFF. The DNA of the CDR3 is TGTGCCAGCAGCTTAGATCCCCTTGCGGGAGATTCTTACAATGAGCAGTTCTTC.

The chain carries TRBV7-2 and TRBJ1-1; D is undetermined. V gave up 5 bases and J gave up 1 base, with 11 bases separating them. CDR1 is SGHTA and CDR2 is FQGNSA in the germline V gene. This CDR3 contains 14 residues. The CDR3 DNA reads TGTGCCAGCAGCACCAACCGGCCGAACACTGAAGCTTTCTTT. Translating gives CASSTNRPNTEAFF.

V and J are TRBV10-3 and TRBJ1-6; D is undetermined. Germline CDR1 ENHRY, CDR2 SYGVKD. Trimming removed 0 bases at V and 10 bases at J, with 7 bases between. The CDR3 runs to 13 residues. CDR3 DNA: TGTGCCATCAGTGAGTCGGGCGAATCACCCCTCCACTTT. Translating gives CAISESGESPLHF.

CDR3 sequence (DNA): TGTGCCATTTGGGCTCGGGGACAATCGAACACTGAAGCTTTCTTT. This codes for CAIWARGQSNTEAFF. This sequence joins TRBV6-6 and TRBJ1-1, with TRBD1 as a possible D gene (6 bases). From germline, CDR1 is MNHNY and CDR2 SVGAGI (reference sequence). The CDR3 consists of 15 residues. V was cut by 10 bases and J by 1 base, with 19 bases left in between.

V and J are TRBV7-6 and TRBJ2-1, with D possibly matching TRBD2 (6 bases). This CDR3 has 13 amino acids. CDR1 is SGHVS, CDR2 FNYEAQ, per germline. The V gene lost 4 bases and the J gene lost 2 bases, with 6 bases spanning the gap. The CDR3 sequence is CASSSGAYNEQFF. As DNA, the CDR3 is TGTGCCAGCAGCTCGGGGGCCTACAATGAGCAGTTCTTC.

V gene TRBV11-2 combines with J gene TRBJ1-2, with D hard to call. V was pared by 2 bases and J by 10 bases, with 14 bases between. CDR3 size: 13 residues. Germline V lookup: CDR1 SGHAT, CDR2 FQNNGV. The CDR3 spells CASSLISGSHYTF. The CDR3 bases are TGTGCCAGCAGCTTAATTTCGGGTTCCCACTACACCTTC.

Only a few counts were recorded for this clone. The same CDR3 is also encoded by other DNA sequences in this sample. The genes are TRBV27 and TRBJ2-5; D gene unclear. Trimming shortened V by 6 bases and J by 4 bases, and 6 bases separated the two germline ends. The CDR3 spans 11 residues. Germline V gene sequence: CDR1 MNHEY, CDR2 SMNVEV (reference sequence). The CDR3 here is CASSLGETQYF. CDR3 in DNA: TGTGCCAGCAGCCTGGGAGAGACCCAGTACTTC.

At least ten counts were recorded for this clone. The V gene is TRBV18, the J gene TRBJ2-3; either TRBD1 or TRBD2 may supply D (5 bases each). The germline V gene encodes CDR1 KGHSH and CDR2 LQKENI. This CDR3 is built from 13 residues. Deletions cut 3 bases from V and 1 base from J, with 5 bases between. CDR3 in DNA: TGTGCCAGCTCACCGGGGGGCACAGATACGCAGTATTTT. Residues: CASSPGGTDTQYF.

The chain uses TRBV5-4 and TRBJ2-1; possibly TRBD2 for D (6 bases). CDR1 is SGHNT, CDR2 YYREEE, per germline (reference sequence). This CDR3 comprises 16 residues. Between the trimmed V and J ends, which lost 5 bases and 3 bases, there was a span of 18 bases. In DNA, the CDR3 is TGTGCCAGCAGGCAATACCTAGCGTCAAACTACAATGAGCAGTTCTTC. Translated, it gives CASRQYLASNYNEQFF.

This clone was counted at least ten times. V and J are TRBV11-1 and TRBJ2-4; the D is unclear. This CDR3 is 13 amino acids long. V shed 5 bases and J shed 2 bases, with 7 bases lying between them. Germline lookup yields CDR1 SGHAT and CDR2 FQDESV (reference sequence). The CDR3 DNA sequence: TGTGCCAGCAGCCGGCCCCCCAAAAACATTCAGTACTTC. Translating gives CASSRPPKNIQYF.

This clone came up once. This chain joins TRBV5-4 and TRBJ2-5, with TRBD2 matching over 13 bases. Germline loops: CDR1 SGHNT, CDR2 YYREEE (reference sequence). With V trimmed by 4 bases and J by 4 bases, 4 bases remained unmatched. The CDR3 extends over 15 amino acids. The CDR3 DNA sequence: TGTGCCAGCAGCAGGACTAGCGGGAGTTCAGAGACCCAGTACTTC. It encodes CASSRTSGSSETQYF.

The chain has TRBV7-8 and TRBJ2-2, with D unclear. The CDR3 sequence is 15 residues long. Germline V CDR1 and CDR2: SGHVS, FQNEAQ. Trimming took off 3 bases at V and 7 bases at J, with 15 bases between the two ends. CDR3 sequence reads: CASSFDDWSDGELFF. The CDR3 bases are TGTGCCAGCAGCTTTGACGACTGGAGTGACGGGGAGCTGTTTTTT. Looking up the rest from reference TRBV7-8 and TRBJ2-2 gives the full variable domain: GAGVSQSPRYKVAKRGQDVALRCDPISGHVSLFWYQQALGQGPEFLTYFQNEAQLDKSGLPSDRFFAERPEGSVSTLKIQRTQQEDSAVYLCASSFDDWSDGELFFGEGSRLTVL.

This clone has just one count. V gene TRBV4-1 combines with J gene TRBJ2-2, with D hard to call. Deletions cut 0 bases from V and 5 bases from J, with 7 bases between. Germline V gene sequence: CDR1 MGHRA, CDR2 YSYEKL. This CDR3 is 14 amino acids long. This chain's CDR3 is CASSQEDRTGELFF. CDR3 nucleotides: TGCGCCAGCAGCCAAGAGGACCGGACCGGGGAGCTGTTTTTT.

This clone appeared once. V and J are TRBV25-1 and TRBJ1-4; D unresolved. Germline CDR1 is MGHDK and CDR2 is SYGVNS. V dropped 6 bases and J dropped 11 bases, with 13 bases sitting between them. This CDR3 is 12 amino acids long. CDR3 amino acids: CASRDGGGKLFF. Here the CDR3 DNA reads TGTGCCAGCAGGGACGGCGGTGGGAAACTGTTTTTT.

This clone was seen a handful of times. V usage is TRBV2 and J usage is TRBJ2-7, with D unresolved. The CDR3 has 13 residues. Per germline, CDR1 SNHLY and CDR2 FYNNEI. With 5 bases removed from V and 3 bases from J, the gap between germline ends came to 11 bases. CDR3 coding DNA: TGTGCCAGCAGTCCCGGACGAGTCTACGAGCAGTACTTC. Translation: CASSPGRVYEQYF.

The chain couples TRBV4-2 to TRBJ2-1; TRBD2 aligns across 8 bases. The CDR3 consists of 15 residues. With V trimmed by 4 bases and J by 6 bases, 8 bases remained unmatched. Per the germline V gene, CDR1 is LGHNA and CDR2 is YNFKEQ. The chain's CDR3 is CASSRILAEGNEQFF. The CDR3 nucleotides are TGTGCCAGCAGCCGCATACTAGCGGAGGGCAATGAGCAGTTCTTC.

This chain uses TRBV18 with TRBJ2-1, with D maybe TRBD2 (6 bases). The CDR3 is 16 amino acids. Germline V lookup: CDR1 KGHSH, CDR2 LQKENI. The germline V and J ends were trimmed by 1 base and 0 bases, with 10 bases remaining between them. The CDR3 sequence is CASSPQAGNSYNEQFF. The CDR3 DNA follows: TGTGCCAGCTCACCACAGGCGGGAAACTCCTACAATGAGCAGTTCTTC.

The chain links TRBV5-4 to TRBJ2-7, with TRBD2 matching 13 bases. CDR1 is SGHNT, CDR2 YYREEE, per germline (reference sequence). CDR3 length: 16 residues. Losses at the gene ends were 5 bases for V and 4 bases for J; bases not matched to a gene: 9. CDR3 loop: CASRHGLAGVKYEQYF. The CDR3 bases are TGTGCCAGCAGACATGGACTAGCGGGAGTAAAATACGAGCAGTACTTC.

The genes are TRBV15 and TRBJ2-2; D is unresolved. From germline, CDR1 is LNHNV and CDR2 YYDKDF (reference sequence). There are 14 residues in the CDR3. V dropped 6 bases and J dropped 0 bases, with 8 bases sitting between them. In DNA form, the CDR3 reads TGTGCCACCAGGAGCGCGCCGAACACCGGGGAGCTGTTTTTT. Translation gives CATRSAPNTGELFF.

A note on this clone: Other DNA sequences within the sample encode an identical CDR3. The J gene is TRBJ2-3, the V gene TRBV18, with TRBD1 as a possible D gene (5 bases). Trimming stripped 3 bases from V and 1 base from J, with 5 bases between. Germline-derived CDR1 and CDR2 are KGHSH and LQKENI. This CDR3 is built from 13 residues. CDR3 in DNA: TGTGCCAGCTCACCCAGGGGCACAGATACGCAGTATTTT. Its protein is CASSPRGTDTQYF.

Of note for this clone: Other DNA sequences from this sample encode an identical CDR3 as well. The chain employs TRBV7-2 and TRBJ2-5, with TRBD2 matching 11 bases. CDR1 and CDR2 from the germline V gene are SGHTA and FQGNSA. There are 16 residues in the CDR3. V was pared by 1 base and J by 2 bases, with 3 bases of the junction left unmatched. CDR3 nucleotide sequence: TGTGCCAGCAGCTTAGGTCTAGCGGGAGGACAAGAGACCCAGTACTTC. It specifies CASSLGLAGGQETQYF.